The clone carrying this T cell receptor beta chain was recorded many times. This CDR3 region has 15 residues. CDR1 is LGHDT, CDR2 YNNKEL, per germline (reference sequence). The junction had 9 bases not matched to a gene; V was cut back by 0 bases and J by 8 bases. This sample was taken from a study of regulatory T cells in long-lasting Graves disease. Described time point: newly diagnosed GD, antithyroid drugs for less than 3 months. The TCR library was made from RNA that had been extracted from PBMCs in TRIzol. Enrollment of patients was through an endocrinology department in Xi'an, China. Building the TCR beta libraries relied on iRepertoire HTBI primers, and CDR3 regions underwent Arm-PCR. TCRdb fed the multiplex PCR reads into MiXCR, producing one record per CDR3 protein. The data show more than 350,000 distinct CDR3 sequences, more than 12% seen once. The same sample was also used in a study of T cells in Graves' hyperthyroidism and ophthalmopathy. As that report states: From stable hyperthyroidism, ophthalmopathy was separated by a 13 V-J model.

Sequencing was performed on peripheral blood mononuclear cells (PBMCs), taken at new diagnosis, from a patient treated with antithyroid drugs. This clonotype originated in a woman younger than 45 with Graves disease. The chain employs TRBV3-1 and TRBJ1-2; 7 bases fit TRBD1. The CDR3 sequence: CASSQDGTGVQGYTF. CDR3 in DNA: TGTGCCAGCAGCCAAGACGGCACAGGGGTTCAGGGCTACACCTTC.